This T cell receptor (beta chain) was observed in a study of CD8+ T cells in alopecia areata. The CDR3 runs to 14 residues. Germline-derived CDR1 and CDR2 are SQVTM and ANQGSEA. The V and J ends lost 0 bases and 8 bases respectively, with 16 bases between them. Extracted RNA was reverse transcribed, and the resulting cDNA served as sequencing template. Assay: immunoSEQ multiplex PCR; the TCRdb copy retains only in-frame clones and omits some. Of roughly 150,000 clones listed, around 57% are singletons. The rearrangement joins TRBV29-1 to TRBJ1-2; D is uncertain. The origin of this receptor is a human donor in good health. The specimen sequenced was CD4+ T cells sorted from blood. CDR3: CSVEDLGFLGGYTF. CDR3 DNA: TGCAGCGTTGAAGATCTTGGGTTCTTGGGGGGCTACACCTTC.